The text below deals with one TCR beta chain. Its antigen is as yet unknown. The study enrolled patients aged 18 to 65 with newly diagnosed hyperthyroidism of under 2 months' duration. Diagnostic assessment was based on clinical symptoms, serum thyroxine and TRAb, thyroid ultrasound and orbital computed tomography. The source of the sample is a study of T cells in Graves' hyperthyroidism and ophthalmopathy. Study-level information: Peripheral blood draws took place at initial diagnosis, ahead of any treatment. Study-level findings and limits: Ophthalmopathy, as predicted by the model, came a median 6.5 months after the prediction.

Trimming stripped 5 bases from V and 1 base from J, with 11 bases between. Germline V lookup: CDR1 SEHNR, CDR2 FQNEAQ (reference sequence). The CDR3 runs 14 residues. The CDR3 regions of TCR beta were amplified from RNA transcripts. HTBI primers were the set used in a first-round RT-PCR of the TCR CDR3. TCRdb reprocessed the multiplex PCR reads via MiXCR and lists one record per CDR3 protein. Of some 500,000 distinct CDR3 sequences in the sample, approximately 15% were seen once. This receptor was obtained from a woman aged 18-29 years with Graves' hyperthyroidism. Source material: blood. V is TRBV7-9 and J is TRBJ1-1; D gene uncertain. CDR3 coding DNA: TGTGCCAGCAGCCTCAGAGTAAAGAACACTGAAGCTTTCTTT. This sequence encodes CASSLRVKNTEAFF.